This is a list of T cell receptor beta chains from one sample in a study of control samples from healthy donors and cancer patients. Sequencing was performed with immunoSEQ multiplex PCR; in TCRdb, only in-frame clones are kept and a portion is missing. This table holds 95,000 to 150,000 clones, roughly 90% found once. The specimen was blood. These receptor sequences come from a man in his fifties in good health. Both conserved end residues are trimmed from each CDR3.

v_gene	CDR3aa
TRBV5-1	ASSPGTAAGDGEQY
TRBV12-3/TRBV12-4	ASSTGINQPQH
TRBV4-3	ASSQDATGEHQPQH
TRBV19	ASSSSGLRETQY
TRBV9	ASSVVGEVADTQY
TRBV6-5	ASSYGRYSGNTIY
TRBV5-1	ASSLGGDGYT
TRBV9	ASSAIYGYT
TRBV19	ASSITKRGPGQYNEQF
TRBV5-1	ASRLQGENTEAF
TRBV6-5	ASRTDSGNTIY
TRBV29-1	SFDFYNEQF
TRBV9	ASSVQGVNYGYT
TRBV7-2	ASSLRAMGGYT
TRBV24-1	ATTPGQSSTDTQY
TRBV27	ASSPWTSYVDDEQY
TRBV6-1	ASSEAAGYEQY
TRBV11-2	ASSFGGADTEAF
TRBV7-9	ASSVSQGAAGELF
TRBV30	AWSVTTNEKLF
TRBV30	ARQGQGYEQY
TRBV4-1	ASSQEAVSGVSYEQY
TRBV12-3/TRBV12-4	ASSLGRGQPQH
TRBV9	ASSVRGGMETQY
TRBV3-1/TRBV3-2	ASSQVGQDKGIYT
TRBV18	ASSPPFTGYDYEQY
TRBV30	AWNRDHEQY
TRBV19	ASSVLQGSHYEQY
TRBV29-1	SVHRGLGYT
TRBV11-2	ASSLDQGRVRLLKYNEQF
TRBV12-3/TRBV12-4	ASGGPMYEQY
TRBV30	AWSDRPYEQY
TRBV5-1	ASSSPEGNSPLH
TRBV18	ASSPLSGASV
TRBV10-3	AISVRDNSYEQY
TRBV6-5	ASRGQTLGGYT
TRBV7-2	ASSLGTSGGLQETQY
TRBV5-5	ASSLGGVNPPQPLETQY
TRBV7-2	ASSLVEGQGLGNQPQH
TRBV3-1/TRBV3-2	ASSQDGSLTDTQY
TRBV11-2	ASSFSGANTEAF
TRBV18	ASSANSGNTIY
TRBV6-1	ASSERVDSAFSDTQY
TRBV10-3	AISALEGVQETQY
TRBV4-2	ASSQERGPTHYGYT
TRBV6-6	ASSTRRDYGYT
TRBV19	ASSIGQGARQPQH
TRBV30	AWTRTGGQYGYT
TRBV7-2	ASSLIAVQNDNEQF
TRBV2	ASSVRTEETQY
TRBV7-2	ASSLGANTGELF
TRBV30	AWRPKGLSNQPQH
TRBV12-3/TRBV12-4	ASSFGPVYEQY